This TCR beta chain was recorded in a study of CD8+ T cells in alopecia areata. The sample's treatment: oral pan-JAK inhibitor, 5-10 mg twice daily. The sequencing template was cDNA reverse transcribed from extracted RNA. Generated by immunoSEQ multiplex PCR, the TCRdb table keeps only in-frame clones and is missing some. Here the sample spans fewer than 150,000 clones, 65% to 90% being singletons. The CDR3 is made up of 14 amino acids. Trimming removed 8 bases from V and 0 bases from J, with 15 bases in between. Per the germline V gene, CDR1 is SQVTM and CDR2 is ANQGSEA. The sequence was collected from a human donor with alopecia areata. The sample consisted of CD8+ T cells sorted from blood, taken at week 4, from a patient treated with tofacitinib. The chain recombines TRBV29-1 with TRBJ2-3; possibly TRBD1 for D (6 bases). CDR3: CSLMDSRSTDTQYF. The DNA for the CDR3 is TGCAGCCTAATGGACAGCCGTAGCACAGATACGCAGTATTTT.